Below, 20 T cell receptor beta chains from the same sample are listed, as sequenced in a study of blood T cell repertoires in COVID-19. Repertoires were generated with immunoSEQ multiplex PCR, while TCRdb's copy carries only in-frame clones and drops some. The sample has some 170,000 clones; roughly nine tenths are singletons. The source material was peripheral blood. Source of these receptors: a man aged 55 to 70 with active or convalescent COVID-19.

To note about this clone: Distinct nucleotide sequences in the sample also encode this CDR3. The chain recombines TRBV3-1 (or the pseudogene TRBV3-2) with TRBJ1-5; D perhaps matches TRBD1 (5 bases). The CDR3 extends over 14 amino acids. Germline lookup yields CDR1 LGHDT and CDR2 YNNKEL (reference sequence). Trimming removed 0 bases at V and 2 bases at J, with 5 bases between. CDR3: CASSQEQGNQPQHF. The CDR3 coding sequence is TGTGCCAGCAGCCAAGAACAGGGCAATCAGCCCCAGCATTTT.

The chain uses TRBV28 and TRBJ1-1; 7 bases are shared with TRBD1. This CDR3 has 14 amino acids. From germline, CDR1 is MDHEN and CDR2 SYDVKM. V lost 6 bases, J lost 3 bases, and 7 bases stayed unmatched. CDR3 DNA sequence: TGTGCCAGCAGCTCCGGGACAGAATACACTGAAGCTTTCTTT. Its protein product is CASSSGTEYTEAFF.

This rearrangement joins TRBV6-5 to TRBJ2-5, with TRBD1 identical over 7 bases. V trimming: 6 bases; J trimming: 4 bases; junction bases outside the gene matches: 11. Germline V gene data show CDR1 as MNHEY and CDR2 as SVGAGI. The CDR3 contains 15 residues. This CDR3 is CASRGQEGIPETQYF. The DNA of the CDR3 is TGTGCCAGCAGAGGACAGGAAGGCATACCAGAGACCCAGTACTTC.

On this clone: The same CDR3 can be traced to other DNA sequences in this sample. V is TRBV28 and J is TRBJ1-1; no firm D call. Deletions cut 2 bases from V and 0 bases from J, with 13 bases between. The germline gives CDR1 MDHEN, CDR2 SYDVKM. This CDR3 has 16 residues. CDR3 bases: TGTGCCAGCAGTTTACCGGGGTTTGATATGAACACTGAAGCTTTCTTT. It translates to CASSLPGFDMNTEAFF.

The chain recombines TRBV7-2 with TRBJ1-2; tentatively, D is TRBD1 (5 bases). V lost 4 bases to trimming and J lost 8 bases, with 17 bases between them. The V gene's germline CDR1 is SGHTA and CDR2 FQGNSA. This CDR3 is built from 14 residues. The CDR3 coding sequence is TGTGCCAGCAGCTCAGATGCCAGGGTAACCGGCTACACCTTC. This codes for CASSSDARVTGYTF.

V gene TRBV10-3 combines with J gene TRBJ1-2; D ambiguous. The V end was cut by 0 bases, the J end by 4 bases, with 6 bases between. The CDR3 totals 13 residues. CDR1 ENHRY and CDR2 SYGVKD come from the germline V gene. The CDR3: CAISESSGYGYTF. For the CDR3, the DNA is TGTGCCATCAGTGAGTCATCAGGCTATGGCTACACCTTC.

The chain joins TRBV11-2 to TRBJ2-7; TRBD2 is a possible D gene (6 bases). With 2 bases removed from V and 3 bases from J, the gap between germline ends came to 11 bases. This CDR3 is built from 14 residues. Germline V CDR1 and CDR2: SGHAT, FQNNGV. CDR3 protein: CASSLSRGSYEQYF. In nucleotides, the CDR3 is TGTGCCAGCAGCTTATCGCGGGGCAGCTACGAGCAGTACTTC.

The chain couples TRBV5-4 to TRBJ2-2; 9 nucleotides agree with TRBD2. In germline, CDR1 is SGHNT, CDR2 YYREEE (reference sequence). This CDR3 is built from 16 residues. The V and J ends lost 2 bases and 3 bases, in that order; junction bases with no gene match: 5. The DNA for the CDR3 is TGTGCCAGCAGCTTCCTAGCGGGGATCGACACCGGGGAGCTGTTTTTT. Its protein is CASSFLAGIDTGELFF.

About this clone: This sample also contains other DNA sequences that code for the same CDR3. The rearrangement uses TRBV2 and TRBJ2-7; the match to TRBD1 covers 7 bases. Germline CDR1 and CDR2: SNHLY and FYNNEI. J lost 0 bases, V lost 8 bases, and 7 bases had no gene match. This CDR3 region has 14 residues. CDR3 amino acids: CASSVRTGSYEQYF. CDR3 DNA sequence: TGTGCCAGCTCAGTTCGGACAGGCTCCTACGAGCAGTACTTC.

This rearrangement joins TRBV10-1 to TRBJ2-7, with 7 positions matching TRBD1. The V segment lost 3 bases and the J segment 3 bases; nucleotides outside the gene matches: 8. Germline V gene sequence: CDR1 WNHNN, CDR2 SYGVQD (reference sequence). The CDR3 is 15 residues long. CDR3 DNA sequence: TGCGCCAGCAGTGAAAGCCCGGGACAGAGCTACGAGCAGTACTTC. Amino acid sequence: CASSESPGQSYEQYF.

This clone was counted once. The chain joins TRBV19 to TRBJ1-2; 8 bases match TRBD1. Germline CDR1 LNHDA, CDR2 SQIVND (reference sequence). The ends lost 5 bases at V and 6 bases at J; junction bases unmatched: 8. CDR3 length: 14 amino acids. The CDR3 nucleotides are TGTGCCAGTAGTGTCAACCAGGGGGCCGATGGCTACACCTTC. Its translation is CASSVNQGADGYTF.

V and J are TRBV11-3 and TRBJ2-1, with D possibly matching TRBD1 (6 bases). V gave up 3 bases and J gave up 5 bases, with 17 bases separating them. CDR3 size: 16 residues. Germline V gene data show CDR1 as SGHNT and CDR2 as YENEEA. The CDR3 spells CASSFQGRGLNNEQFF. CDR3 nucleotide sequence: TGTGCCAGCAGCTTTCAGGGCAGGGGCCTCAACAATGAGCAGTTCTTC.

The CDR3 region is CASSTLTGGCTEAFF. Here the CDR3 DNA reads TGTGCCAGCAGTACCCTTACAGGGGGATGCACTGAAGCTTTCTTT. The chain is built from TRBV28 and TRBJ1-1; TRBD1 matches 8 bases. This CDR3 contains 15 residues. Germline V lookup: CDR1 MDHEN, CDR2 SYDVKM. The ends lost 5 bases at V and 4 bases at J; junction bases unmatched: 9.

This sequence joins TRBV18 and TRBJ1-6; D is perhaps TRBD1 (6 bases). The CDR3 runs 15 residues. Germline assignment: CDR1 KGHSH and CDR2 LQKENI. Trimming shortened V by 1 base and J by 3 bases, and 7 bases separated the two germline ends. The CDR3 DNA is TGTGCCAGCTCACCACAGGACAGCTATAATTCACCCCTCCACTTT. This encodes CASSPQDSYNSPLHF.

The V and J genes are TRBV18 and TRBJ1-1; possible D gene TRBD1, 6 bases. The germline gives CDR1 KGHSH, CDR2 LQKENI. V lost 2 bases, J lost 5 bases, and 18 bases lay in between. This CDR3 has 16 residues. The chain's CDR3 is CASSPLVQGRGTEAFF. DNA of the CDR3: TGTGCCAGCTCACCATTGGTACAGGGAAGGGGAACTGAAGCTTTCTTT.

CDR3 nucleotide sequence: TGTGCCAGCAGCCTCAGGACTAGCGGGCCCCAGAACAGATACGAGCAGTACTTC. As protein: CASSLRTSGPQNRYEQYF. This chain links TRBV7-2 with TRBJ2-7; 11 bases are a match to TRBD2. CDR1 SGHTA and CDR2 FQGNSA come from the germline V gene. With V trimmed by 5 bases and J by 4 bases, 16 bases remained unmatched. The CDR3 has 18 amino acids.

The CDR3 bases are TGTGCCAGCAGCCTCAGTTGGCCCAATCAGCCCCAGCATTTT. Amino acids: CASSLSWPNQPQHF. The genes are TRBV6-5 and TRBJ1-5; unclear D gene. This CDR3 region has 14 residues. V was cut by 6 bases and J by 3 bases, with 12 bases left in between. Germline CDR1 MNHEY, CDR2 SVGAGI.

The V call is TRBV6-5, the J call TRBJ2-7; D might be TRBD1 (6 bases). Trimming stripped 6 bases from V and 2 bases from J, with 17 bases between. The germline V gene has CDR1 MNHEY and CDR2 SVGAGI. This CDR3 is built from 15 residues. DNA of the CDR3: TGTGCCAGCAGCATTACAGGGTCGCCTACCTACGAGCAGTACTTC. This sequence encodes CASSITGSPTYEQYF.

The chain links TRBV3-1 (or the pseudogene TRBV3-2) to TRBJ2-3, with 12 bases that match TRBD2. The germline CDR1 and CDR2 sequences are LGHDT and YNNKEL (reference sequence). V dropped 4 bases and J dropped 6; count of bases not matched to a gene: 8. The CDR3 spans 16 residues. The CDR3 sequence: CASSLTSGGPRDTQYF. DNA for the CDR3: TGTGCCAGCAGCCTTACTAGCGGGGGGCCGCGGGATACGCAGTATTTT.

The J gene is TRBJ1-2, the V gene TRBV4-1; 8 bases agree with TRBD1. This CDR3 contains 14 residues. CDR1 MGHRA and CDR2 YSYEKL come from the germline V gene. The junction had 8 bases not matched to a gene; V was cut back by 6 bases and J by 5 bases. This CDR3 reads CASSQGAVDYGYTF. The CDR3 nucleotides read TGCGCCAGCAGTCAGGGGGCGGTAGATTATGGCTACACCTTC.